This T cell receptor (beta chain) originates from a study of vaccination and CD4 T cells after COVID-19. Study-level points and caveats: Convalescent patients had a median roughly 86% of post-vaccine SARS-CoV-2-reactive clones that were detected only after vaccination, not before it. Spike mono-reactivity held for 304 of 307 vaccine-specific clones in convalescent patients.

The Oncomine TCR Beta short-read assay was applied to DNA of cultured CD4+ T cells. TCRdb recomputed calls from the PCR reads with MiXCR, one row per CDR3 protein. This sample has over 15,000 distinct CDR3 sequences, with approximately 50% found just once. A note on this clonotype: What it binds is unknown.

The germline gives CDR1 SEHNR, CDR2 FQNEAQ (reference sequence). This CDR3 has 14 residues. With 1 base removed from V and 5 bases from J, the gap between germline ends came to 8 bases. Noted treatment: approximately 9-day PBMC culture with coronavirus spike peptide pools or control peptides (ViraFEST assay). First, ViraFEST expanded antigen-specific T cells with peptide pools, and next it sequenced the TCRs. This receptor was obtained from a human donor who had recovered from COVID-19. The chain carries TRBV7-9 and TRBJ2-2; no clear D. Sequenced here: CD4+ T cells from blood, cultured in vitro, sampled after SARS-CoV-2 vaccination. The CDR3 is CASSLEIGTGELFF. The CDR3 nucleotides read TGTGCCAGCAGCTTAGAAATCGGTACCGGGGAGCTGTTTTTT.